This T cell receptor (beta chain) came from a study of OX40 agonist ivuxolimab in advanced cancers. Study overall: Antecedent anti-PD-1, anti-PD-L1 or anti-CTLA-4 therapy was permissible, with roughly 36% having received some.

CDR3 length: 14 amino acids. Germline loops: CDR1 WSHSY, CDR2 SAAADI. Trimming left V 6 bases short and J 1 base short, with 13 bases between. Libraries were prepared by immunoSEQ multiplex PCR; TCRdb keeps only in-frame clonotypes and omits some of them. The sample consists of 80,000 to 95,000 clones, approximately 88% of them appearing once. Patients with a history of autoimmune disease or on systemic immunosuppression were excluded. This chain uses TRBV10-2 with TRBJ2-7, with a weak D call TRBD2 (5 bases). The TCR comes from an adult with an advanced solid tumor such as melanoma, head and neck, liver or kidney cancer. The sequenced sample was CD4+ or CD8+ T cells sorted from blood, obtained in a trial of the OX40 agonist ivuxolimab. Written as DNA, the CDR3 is TGCGCCAGCAGGGATCCCCGAGGGTCCTACGAGCAGTACTTC. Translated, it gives CASRDPRGSYEQYF.